This entry is about one T cell receptor beta chain. As yet, its antigen is unknown. The V and J ends lost 5 bases and 2 bases respectively, with 7 bases between them. Per germline, CDR1 MDHEN and CDR2 SYDVKM. The CDR3 contains 12 residues. This sample was included in a study of OX40 agonist ivuxolimab in advanced cancers. Study context: The group had a mean age of about 64 years, ranged from about 23 to 85, and was around 86% male.

Study-level findings and limits: Among T cells, CD8+ cells averaged more expanded clones than CD4+ cells. Specificity for antigen went undetermined in the expanded peripheral T cells.

The repertoire was sequenced with immunoSEQ multiplex PCR; TCRdb's copy has only in-frame clones and lacks some. The table records tens of thousands of clones, about 88% of them present only once. This specimen was CD4+ or CD8+ T cells sorted from blood, taken in a trial of the OX40 agonist ivuxolimab. This chain connects TRBV28 to TRBJ2-7; possible D gene TRBD1, 5 bases. This TCR came from an adult with an advanced solid tumor such as melanoma, head and neck, liver or kidney cancer. The CDR3 protein is CASSQGAYEQYF. The CDR3 bases are TGTGCCAGCAGTCAAGGGGCCTACGAGCAGTACTTC.